The present T cell receptor (beta chain) was sequenced within a study of T cell responses to AZD1222 COVID-19 vaccine. Study-wide results and caveats: No day 14 peak samples; only post-peak repertoires were characterized. White British donors predominated, females outnumbered males, and clonal diversity was possibly underestimated. Within unmutated variant regions lay the reported targets of nearly half of spike-specific TCRs.

Assay used: immunoSEQ multiplex PCR; TCRdb lists only in-frame clones, some missing. The repertoire holds around 160,000 clones, with 75% to 85% as singletons. About this clone: The antigen is undetermined.

The V segment lost 7 bases and the J segment 1 base; nucleotides outside the gene matches: 3. CDR1 is MNHEY and CDR2 is SVGAGI in the germline V gene. The CDR3 sequence is 14 residues long. The chain combines TRBV6-5 with TRBJ2-3; 9 nucleotides line up with TRBD1. This TCR derives from an adult in good health. Specimen: peripheral blood, collected on day 0 of MenACWY control vaccination. The CDR3 protein is CASKWDRGTDTQYF. CDR3 coding DNA: TGTGCCAGCAAGTGGGACAGGGGCACAGATACGCAGTATTTT.